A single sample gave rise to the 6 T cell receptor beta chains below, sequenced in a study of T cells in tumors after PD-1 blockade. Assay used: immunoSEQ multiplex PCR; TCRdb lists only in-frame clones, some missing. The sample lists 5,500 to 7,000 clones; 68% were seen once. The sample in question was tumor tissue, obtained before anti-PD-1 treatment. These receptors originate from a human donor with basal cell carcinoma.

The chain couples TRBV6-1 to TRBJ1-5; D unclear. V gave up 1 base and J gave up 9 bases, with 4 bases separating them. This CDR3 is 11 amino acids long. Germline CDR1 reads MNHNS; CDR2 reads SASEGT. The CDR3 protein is CASSEVGPQHF. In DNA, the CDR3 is TGTGCCAGCAGTGAAGTTGGGCCCCAGCATTTT.

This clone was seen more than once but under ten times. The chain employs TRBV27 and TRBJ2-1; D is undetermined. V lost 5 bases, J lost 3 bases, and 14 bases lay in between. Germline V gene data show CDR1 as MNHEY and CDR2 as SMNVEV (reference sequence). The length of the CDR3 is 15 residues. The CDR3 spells CASSTRAASYNEQFF. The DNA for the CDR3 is TGTGCCAGCAGTACCCGGGCTGCGAGCTACAATGAGCAGTTCTTC.

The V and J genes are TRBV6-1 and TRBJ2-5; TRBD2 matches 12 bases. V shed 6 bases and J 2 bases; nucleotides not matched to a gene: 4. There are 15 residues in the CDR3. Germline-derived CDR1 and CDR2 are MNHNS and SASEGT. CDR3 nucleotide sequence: TGTGCCAGCAGCCACCTAGCGGGGGGGCAAGAGACCCAGTACTTC. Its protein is CASSHLAGGQETQYF.

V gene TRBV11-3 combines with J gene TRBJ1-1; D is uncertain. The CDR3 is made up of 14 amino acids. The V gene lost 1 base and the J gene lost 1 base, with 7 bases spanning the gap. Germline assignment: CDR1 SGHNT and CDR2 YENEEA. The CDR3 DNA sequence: TGTGCCAGCAGCTTAGGGGGTCCGAACACTGAAGCTTTCTTT. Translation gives CASSLGGPNTEAFF.

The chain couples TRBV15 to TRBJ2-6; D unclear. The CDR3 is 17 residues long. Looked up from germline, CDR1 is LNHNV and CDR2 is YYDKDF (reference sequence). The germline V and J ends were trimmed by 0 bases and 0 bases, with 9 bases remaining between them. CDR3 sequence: CATSRDRLFSGANVLTF. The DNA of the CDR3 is TGTGCCACCAGCAGAGATAGATTATTCTCTGGGGCCAACGTCCTGACTTTC. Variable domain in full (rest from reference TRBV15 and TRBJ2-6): DAMVIQNPRYQVTQFGKPVTLSCSQTLNHNVMYWYQQKSSQAPKLLFHYYDKDFNNEADTPDNFQSRRPNTSFCFLDIRSPGLGDTAMYLCATSRDRLFSGANVLTFGAGSRLTVL.

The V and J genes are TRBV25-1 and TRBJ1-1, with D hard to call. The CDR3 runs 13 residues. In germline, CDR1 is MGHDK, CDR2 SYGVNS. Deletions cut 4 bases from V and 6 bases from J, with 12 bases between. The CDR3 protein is CASSATHLSEAFF. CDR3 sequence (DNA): TGTGCCAGCAGTGCGACCCACTTATCTGAAGCTTTCTTT.